This T cell receptor beta chain stems from a study of T cell responses to AZD1222 COVID-19 vaccine. Study observations and caveats: The study found Spike-specific TCR breadth and depth rose after two AZD1222 doses. Reports indicate that nearly half of spike-specific TCRs are directed at unmutated variant regions. The donor group comprised mostly white British people and more females; the analysis possibly underestimated clonal diversity.

Per germline, CDR1 SGHRS and CDR2 YFSETQ. V was cut by 4 bases and J by 4 bases, with 16 bases left in between. The CDR3 extends over 15 amino acids. TCRdb's copy holds only in-frame clones and misses some; the assay was immunoSEQ multiplex PCR. The sample yields under 150,000 clones, 80% to 90% seen once. Regarding this clone: The antigen is unknown.

This TCR derives from an adult who received the AZD1222 COVID-19 vaccine. The sample here was peripheral blood, taken 28 days after the second AZD1222 dose. The chain joins TRBV5-1 to TRBJ2-3; D is unresolved. The CDR3 DNA reads TGCGCCAGCAGCCGACAAGAACCCTCCGCAGATACGCAGTATTTT. Translating gives CASSRQEPSADTQYF.